This T cell receptor (beta chain) stems from a study of blood T cell repertoires in COVID-19. For the study at large: Material from acute and convalescent COVID-19 was sourced from the United States, Italy and Spain. Sources were T cells, B-cell-depleted T cells, or PBMCs; the material itself was cDNA or gDNA.

This clone was observed a single time. CDR3 size: 12 residues. Germline V gene data show CDR1 as SNHLY and CDR2 as FYNNEI. V was pared by 7 bases and J by 6 bases, with 13 bases between. Authors' processing steps: Scientists estimated how many nucleated cells there were by amplifying reference gene primers. Sequencing was performed with immunoSEQ multiplex PCR; in TCRdb, only in-frame clones are kept and a portion is missing. The D gene and trimming were derived from the DNA, and the V and J assignments and clone size from that table. The data hold about 170,000 clones, with around 83% observed a single time.

This chain uses TRBV2 with TRBJ2-7, with D perhaps matching TRBD2 (5 bases). Source material: peripheral blood. This receptor was identified in a woman between 65 and 79 years old who had recovered from COVID-19. CDR3 amino acids: CASTPDYGEQYF. Here the CDR3 DNA reads TGTGCCAGCACCCCCGACTACGGCGAGCAGTACTTC.